This TCR beta chain was sequenced during a study of blood T cell repertoires in COVID-19. The overall study: The study drew acute and convalescent COVID-19 samples from the United States, Italy and Spain. T cells, B-cell-depleted T cells, or PBMCs supplied cDNA or gDNA.

Germline loops: CDR1 MDHEN, CDR2 SYDVKM. This CDR3 is 12 amino acids long. V lost 5 bases and J 9 bases, leaving 11 bases between the germline ends. Authors' data handling: Reference gene primer amplification gave nucleated cell count estimates. The repertoire was sequenced with immunoSEQ multiplex PCR; TCRdb's copy has only in-frame clones and lacks some. That table gives V, J and clone size, and the DNA gave D and trimming. The data contain about 140,000 clones, more than 80% of them singletons. What was sequenced was peripheral blood. This sequence originates from a human donor in a cohort sampled during active COVID-19. This chain joins TRBV28 and TRBJ2-1; no firm D call. CDR3 sequence: CASSPPSFEQFF. CDR3 bases: TGTGCCAGCAGTCCCCCGAGCTTTGAGCAGTTCTTC.